A single T cell receptor beta chain is shown here with its context. Its antigen is undetermined. The entry originates in a study of OX40 agonist ivuxolimab in advanced cancers. Study information: Two cutaneous melanoma patients and one hepatocellular carcinoma patient, three in all, had partial responses.

The germline V gene encodes CDR1 MNHEY and CDR2 SVGAGI. Trimming shortened V by 5 bases and J by 2 bases, and 7 bases separated the two germline ends. CDR3 length equals 13 residues. The repertoire was sequenced with immunoSEQ multiplex PCR; TCRdb's copy has only in-frame clones and lacks some. The table shows 50,000 to 65,000 clones, with around 89% occurring only once. Regarding the study as a whole: On average, CD8+ T cells had more expanded clones than CD4+. Circulating CD4+ and CD8+ T cells showed clonal expansion by week 6 at 0.1 to 3.0 mg/kg.

The source of this sequence is an adult with an advanced solid tumor such as melanoma, head and neck, liver or kidney cancer. The specimen was CD4+ or CD8+ T cells sorted from blood, collected in a trial of the OX40 agonist ivuxolimab. The rearrangement uses TRBV6-5 and TRBJ1-5; D gene unclear. In nucleotides, the CDR3 is TGTGCCAGCAGTGAGGCGGGCAATCAGCCCCAGCATTTT. Translating gives CASSEAGNQPQHF.